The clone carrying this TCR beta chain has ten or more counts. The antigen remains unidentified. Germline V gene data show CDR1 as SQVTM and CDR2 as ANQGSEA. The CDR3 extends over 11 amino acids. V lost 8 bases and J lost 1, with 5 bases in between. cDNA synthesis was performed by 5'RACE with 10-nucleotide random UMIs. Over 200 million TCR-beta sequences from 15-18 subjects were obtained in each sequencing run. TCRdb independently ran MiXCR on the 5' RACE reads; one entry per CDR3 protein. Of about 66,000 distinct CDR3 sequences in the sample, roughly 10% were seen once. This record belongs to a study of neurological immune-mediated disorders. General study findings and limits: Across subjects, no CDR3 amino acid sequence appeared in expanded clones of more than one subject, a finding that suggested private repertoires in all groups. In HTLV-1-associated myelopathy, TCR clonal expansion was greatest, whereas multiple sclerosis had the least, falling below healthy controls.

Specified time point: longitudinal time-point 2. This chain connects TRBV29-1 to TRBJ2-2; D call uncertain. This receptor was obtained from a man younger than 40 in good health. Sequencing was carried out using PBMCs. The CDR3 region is CSYRNTGELFF. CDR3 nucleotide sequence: TGCAGCTACAGGAACACCGGGGAGCTGTTTTTT.